The following is a T cell receptor (beta chain) sequence with its context. This entry is derived from a study of blood T cell repertoires in COVID-19. On the study more broadly: Acute and convalescent COVID-19 specimens originated in the United States, Italy and Spain.

CDR3 size: 16 residues. V lost 5 bases and J lost 2, with 18 bases in between. Germline-derived CDR1 and CDR2 are LNHDA and SQIVND (reference sequence). Method: immunoSEQ multiplex PCR; TCRdb's copy keeps in-frame clones and lacks some. The sample shows 40,000 or so clones, 75% to 85% of them seen only once. The genes are TRBV19 and TRBJ1-2; possibly TRBD1 for D (5 bases). The source of this sequence is a man between 65 and 85 years old with acute or convalescent COVID-19. The sample comprised peripheral blood. CDR3 sequence reads: CASSPQQGTLNYGYTF. DNA for the CDR3: TGTGCCAGTAGTCCCCAGCAGGGCACACTAAACTATGGCTACACCTTC.